Below are 17 T cell receptor beta chains sequenced from a single sample in a study of early T cells in non-severe SARS-CoV-2 infection. TCRdb re-called the 5' RACE reads with MiXCR, one entry per CDR3 protein. The sample yields roughly 24,000 distinct CDR3 sequences, 4.5% seen once. The sequenced sample consisted of whole blood. The receptors originated from an adult who was a healthcare worker with PCR-confirmed SARS-CoV-2 infection or an uninfected control (not recorded which).

Judged by abundance, this clonotype is medium-sized. The genes are TRBV29-1 and TRBJ2-7, with 7 bases matching TRBD1. J gave up 5 bases and V 7 bases, and 5 bases lay outside the gene matches. Germline-derived CDR1 and CDR2 are SQVTM and ANQGSEA. The CDR3 spans 11 residues. CDR3 in amino acids: CSGQGINEQYF. DNA for the CDR3: TGCAGCGGACAGGGTATCAACGAGCAGTACTTC.

This clonotype has at least ten counts. The J gene is TRBJ1-1, the V gene TRBV12-3 or TRBV12-4, with D perhaps TRBD1 (6 bases). The CDR3 is 18 amino acids. The V end lost 2 bases, the J end lost 2 bases, and 21 bases lay between the germline ends. The CDR3: CASSLFPGAGVFNTEAFF. Here the CDR3 DNA reads TGTGCCAGCAGTTTATTTCCCGGGGCAGGGGTTTTCAACACTGAAGCTTTCTTT.

This clonotype was detected many times. V gene TRBV5-6 combines with J gene TRBJ2-2, with D possibly TRBD1 on 6 matching bases. Trimming took off 4 bases at V and 3 bases at J, with 10 bases between the two ends. This CDR3 comprises 14 residues. Germline CDR1 SGHDT, CDR2 YYEEEE. CDR3 sequence: CASSREGDTGELFF. The CDR3 DNA reads as TGTGCCAGCAGCAGAGAGGGGGACACCGGGGAGCTGTTTTTT.

This clonotype showed up many times. J is TRBJ1-1 and V is TRBV24-1, with D uncertain. In germline, CDR1 is KGHDR, CDR2 SFDVKD. This CDR3 spans 15 amino acids. V was pared by 3 bases and J by 2 bases, with 12 bases between. The CDR3 loop reads CATSDPNSGNTEAFF. In nucleotides, the CDR3 is TGTGCCACCAGTGATCCCAATTCAGGCAACACTGAAGCTTTCTTT.

This clonotype was picked up many times. J is TRBJ2-5 and V is TRBV7-6; TRBD2 matches at 10 bases. The J segment lost 3 bases and the V segment lost 5 bases, leaving 15 bases of the junction unmatched. Germline V gene lookup returns CDR1 SGHVS and CDR2 FNYEAQ. The CDR3 loop spans 18 amino acids. The CDR3 spells CASSPGTSGESLEETQYF. DNA for the CDR3: TGTGCCAGCAGCCCGGGTACTAGCGGGGAGAGTTTGGAAGAGACCCAGTACTTC.

This clonotype was counted at least ten times. J is TRBJ1-1 and V is TRBV7-2; perhaps TRBD1 as D (6 bases). The germline V and J ends were trimmed by 5 bases and 11 bases, with 12 bases remaining between them. Germline V CDR1 and CDR2: SGHTA, FQGNSA. The CDR3 loop spans 11 amino acids. CDR3 nucleotide sequence: TGTGCCAGCAGCGTAAAGGGGGTGGCTTTCTTT. This codes for CASSVKGVAFF. The full variable domain, in which reference TRBV7-2 and TRBJ1-1 provide the parts outside the CDR3, is GAGVSQSPSNKVTEKGKDVELRCDPISGHTALYWYRQSLGQGLEFLIYFQGNSAPDKSGLPSDRFSAERTGGSVSTLTIQRTQQEDSAVYLCASSVKGVAFFGQGTRLTVV.

This clonotype has just a few counts. V usage is TRBV28 and J usage is TRBJ2-5; possible D gene TRBD1, 5 bases. With 8 bases removed from V and 5 bases from J, the gap between germline ends came to 18 bases. This CDR3 region has 14 residues. CDR1 MDHEN and CDR2 SYDVKM come from the germline V gene. CDR3 sequence: CASPPPDRRETQYF. CDR3 coding DNA: TGTGCCAGCCCCCCCCCCGACAGAAGGGAGACCCAGTACTTC.

This clonotype was observed at least ten times. The gene calls are TRBV5-1 and TRBJ2-5; D may correspond to TRBD1 or TRBD2 (6 bases each). The ends were cut back, 4 bases at V and 2 bases at J, with 9 bases in the middle. The CDR3 covers 13 residues. Germline-derived CDR1 and CDR2 are SGHRS and YFSETQ. This chain's CDR3 is CASSRGTQETQYF. The CDR3 nucleotides are TGCGCCAGCAGCAGGGGGACTCAAGAGACCCAGTACTTC.

This clonotype has ten or more counts. This chain uses TRBV13 with TRBJ2-7; 11 bases align to TRBD2. The CDR3 has 13 amino acids. Germline CDR1 is PRHDT and CDR2 is FYEKMQ (reference sequence). Losses at the gene ends were 4 bases for V and 6 bases for J; bases not matched to a gene: 2. The CDR3 nucleotides are TGTGCCAGCAGCTCACTAGCGGGGGTCGAGCAGTACTTC. This codes for CASSSLAGVEQYF.

The sample holds many counts of this clonotype. The rearrangement joins TRBV29-1 to TRBJ2-7; D may correspond to TRBD1 or TRBD2 (5 bases each). The CDR3 is made up of 15 amino acids. Germline V gene sequence: CDR1 SQVTM, CDR2 ANQGSEA. The V end was cut by 6 bases, the J end by 5 bases, with 23 bases between. The DNA of the CDR3 is TGCAGCGTGGGGCCACGGGCAAGGGACCCCGACGAGCAGTACTTC. Amino acids: CSVGPRARDPDEQYF.

Many counts were recorded for this clonotype. The genes are TRBV25-1 and TRBJ1-2; TRBD1 is a possible D gene (5 bases). V shed 6 bases and J shed 6 bases, with 14 bases lying between them. Germline assignment: CDR1 MGHDK and CDR2 SYGVNS. The CDR3 has 13 residues. In nucleotides, the CDR3 is TGTGCCAGCAGATACGGGCAGGGTGATGGCTACACCTTC. This translates into CASRYGQGDGYTF.

The chain carries TRBV5-4 and TRBJ2-3; TRBD1 agrees at 9 bases. CDR1 is SGHNT, CDR2 YYREEE, per germline (reference sequence). Losses at the gene ends were 7 bases for V and 0 bases for J; bases not matched to a gene: 6. The CDR3 consists of 15 residues. CDR3 bases: TGTGCCAGCGGGGACAGGGCCACTAGCACAGATACGCAGTATTTT. Amino acid sequence: CASGDRATSTDTQYF.

This clonotype was observed many times. The chain recombines TRBV29-1 with TRBJ1-1; the D gene is possibly TRBD1 (5 bases). CDR1 and CDR2 (germline): SQVTM, ANQGSEA. The CDR3 loop spans 17 amino acids. Trimming took 5 bases from V and 0 from J, leaving 22 bases between them. The CDR3 nucleotides are TGCAGCGTTAACCACGGGACTTTTAAGGGGATGAACACTGAAGCTTTCTTT. It translates to CSVNHGTFKGMNTEAFF. The variable domain in full, completed from reference TRBV29-1 and TRBJ1-1, reads SAVISQKPSRDICQRGTSLTIQCQVDSQVTMMFWYRQQPGQSLTLIATANQGSEATYESGFVIDKFPISRPNLTFSTLTVSNMSPEDSSIYLCSVNHGTFKGMNTEAFFGQGTRLTVV.

This clonotype was seen at least ten times. This chain links TRBV29-1 with TRBJ2-7; D remains ambiguous. Deletions cut 2 bases from V and 9 bases from J, with 11 bases between. The CDR3 loop spans 11 amino acids. Germline lookup yields CDR1 SQVTM and CDR2 ANQGSEA. The CDR3 DNA reads TGCAGCGTTGAAAACGCCCGGAGGCAGTACTTC. Translation: CSVENARRQYF.

This clonotype was detected many times. The chain couples TRBV4-3 to TRBJ2-3, with D perhaps matching TRBD2 (5 bases). The CDR3 totals 16 residues. Germline assignment: CDR1 LGHNA and CDR2 YSLEER. The V end lost 3 bases, the J end lost 3 bases, and 16 bases lay between the germline ends. This CDR3 reads CASSHSRGIGTDTQYF. CDR3 sequence (DNA): TGCGCCAGCAGCCACTCCAGAGGGATCGGGACAGATACGCAGTATTTT.

The chain links TRBV5-1 to TRBJ2-7; 7 nucleotides line up with TRBD1. After removal of 2 bases from V and 5 bases from J, the junction contained 7 bases not matched to a gene. The CDR3 is 14 residues long. Germline V gene sequence: CDR1 SGHRS, CDR2 YFSETQ. This CDR3 reads CASSLNRGVDEQYF. As DNA, the CDR3 is TGCGCCAGCAGCTTAAACAGGGGTGTCGACGAGCAGTACTTC.

The J gene is TRBJ2-7, the V gene TRBV12-3 or TRBV12-4, with a possible D match to TRBD1 (5 bases). This CDR3 contains 13 residues. The V end was cut by 6 bases, the J end by 0 bases, with 9 bases between. The CDR3 sequence is CASRMTVSYEQYF. The DNA for the CDR3 is TGTGCCAGCAGGATGACAGTCTCCTACGAGCAGTACTTC.